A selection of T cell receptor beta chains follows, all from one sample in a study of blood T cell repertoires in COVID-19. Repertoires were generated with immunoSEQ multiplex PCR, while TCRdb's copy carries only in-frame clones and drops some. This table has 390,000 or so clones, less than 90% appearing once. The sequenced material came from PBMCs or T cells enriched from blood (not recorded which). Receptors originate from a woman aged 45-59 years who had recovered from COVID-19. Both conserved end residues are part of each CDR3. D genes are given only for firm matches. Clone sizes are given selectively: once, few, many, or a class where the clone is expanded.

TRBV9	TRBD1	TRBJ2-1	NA	TGTGCCAGCAGCGTAGCACCCGACAGGGCCTACAATGAGCAGTTCTTC	CASSVAPDRAYNEQFF
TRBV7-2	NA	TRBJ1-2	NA	TGTGCCAGCAGCCAGATGACAGGCGACTATGGCTACACCTTC	CASSQMTGDYGYTF
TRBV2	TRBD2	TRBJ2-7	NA	TGTGCCAGCACGGCGGGGGGCGAGCAGTACTTC	CASTAGGEQYF
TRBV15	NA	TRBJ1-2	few	TGTGCCACCAGCAGAGATCGGGGGGATGGCTACACCTTC	CATSRDRGDGYTF
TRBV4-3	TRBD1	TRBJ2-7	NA	TGCGCCAGCAGCCAGTATGTTACTGGACAGGGAGGAGCCGAGCAGTACTTC	CASSQYVTGQGGAEQYF
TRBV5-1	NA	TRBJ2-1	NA	TGCGCCAGCAGCTTGGTCCAGGGGTTTTTAGGGTCTGAGCAGTTCTTC	CASSLVQGFLGSEQFF
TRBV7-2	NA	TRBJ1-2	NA	TGTGCCAGCAGCTTATTAGGTGGAAGGGGCGTACAGGGCCGCTATGGCTACACCTTC	CASSLLGGRGVQGRYGYTF
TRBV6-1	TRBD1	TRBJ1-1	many	TGTGCCAGCAGTGCCCAACTGGGACAGGGGGGTACTGAAGCTTTCTTT	CASSAQLGQGGTEAFF
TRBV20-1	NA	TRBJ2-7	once	TGCAGTGCTAGTCGGTTTTCCCGAAACTACGAGCAGTACTTC	CSASRFSRNYEQYF
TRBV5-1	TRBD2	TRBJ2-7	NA	TGCGCCAGCAGCTTTAACGCGGGAGCTTCCTACGAGCAGTACTTC	CASSFNAGASYEQYF
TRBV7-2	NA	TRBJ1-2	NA	TGTGCCAGCAGCTTAGTTTTAGGGGTGGAGTATGGCTACACCTTC	CASSLVLGVEYGYTF
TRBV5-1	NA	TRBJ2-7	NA	TGCGCCAGCAGCTTGGAAGCCCTTAGCGCCTACGAGCAGTACTTC	CASSLEALSAYEQYF
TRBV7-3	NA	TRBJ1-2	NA	TGTGCCAGCAGTCCGGCGGCGACGGGGGGGCGGACGGGCCGGACGGGCTACACCTTC	CASSPAATGGRTGRTGYTF
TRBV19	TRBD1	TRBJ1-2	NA	TGTGCCAGTACTATGGGGACAGGGAGATATGGCTACACCTTC	CASTMGTGRYGYTF
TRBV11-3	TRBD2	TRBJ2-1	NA	TGTGCCAGCAGGAGTAGCGGGGTAGTTGAGCAGTTCTTC	CASRSSGVVEQFF
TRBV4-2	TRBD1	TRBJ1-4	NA	TGTGCCAGCAGCCGGGACAGGGATGAAAAACTGTTTTTT	CASSRDRDEKLFF
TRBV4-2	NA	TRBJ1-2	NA	TGTGCCAGCAGCCAAGATTCGACAGGTACCTATGGCTACACCTTC	CASSQDSTGTYGYTF
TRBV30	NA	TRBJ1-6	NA	TGTGCCTGGAGTGGGGGCCGCTCCTATAATTCACCCCTCCACTTT	CAWSGGRSYNSPLHF
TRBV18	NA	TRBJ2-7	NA	TGTGCCAGCTCACCACGCGGGGTCTCCTACGAGCAGTACTTC	CASSPRGVSYEQYF
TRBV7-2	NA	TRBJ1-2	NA	TGTGCCAGCAGGCTACCCCAAAGTTATGGCTACACCTTC	CASRLPQSYGYTF
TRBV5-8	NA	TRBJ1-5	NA	TGTGCCAGCAGCGGAGGAGGGTGGCCCCAGCATTTT	CASSGGGWPQHF
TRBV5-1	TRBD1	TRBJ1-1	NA	TGCGCCAGCAGCTCACAGGGGGGCGGCATAAACACTGAAGCTTTCTTT	CASSSQGGGINTEAFF
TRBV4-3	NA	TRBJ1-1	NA	TGCGCCAGCAGCCACGGTACAGGGAACATTTTCTTT	CASSHGTGNIFF
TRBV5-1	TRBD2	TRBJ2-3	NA	TGCGCCAGCAGCTTGGTGTCGACTAGCGGGACCGACCACCCCACAGATACGCAGTATTTT	CASSLVSTSGTDHPTDTQYF